Listed here are 25 T cell receptor beta chains from one sample, sequenced in a study of T cell clones after liver transplantation. Sequencing used immunoSEQ multiplex PCR; TCRdb keeps in-frame clones, though not all of them. Among over 70,000 clones listed, 80% were seen once. The material sequenced was CD4+ T cells from blood, taken 12 months after liver transplant. These receptors were taken from a human patient who received a liver transplant. Some T cells may trace back to the graft donor.

This clone came up a few times. The J gene is TRBJ2-7, the V gene TRBV27; 9 bases fit TRBD1. The CDR3 consists of 15 residues. Germline trimming cut 5 bases from V and 1 base from J; bases unmatched to any gene: 6. Looked up from germline, CDR1 is MNHEY and CDR2 is SMNVEV (reference sequence). The CDR3 DNA follows: TGTGCCAGCAGTCCGTCCGGGACAGGGTCCTACGAGCAGTACTTC. Amino acids: CASSPSGTGSYEQYF.

This clone was seen a single time. CDR3 in amino acids: CASSLAAGNYGYTF. The CDR3 DNA reads TGTGCCAGCAGCTTAGCGGCAGGGAACTATGGCTACACCTTC. The chain has TRBV7-8 and TRBJ1-2; a possible D gene is TRBD1 (5 bases). This CDR3 has 14 residues. Germline lookup yields CDR1 SGHVS and CDR2 FQNEAQ. V was cut by 0 bases and J by 2 bases, with 7 bases left in between.

The chain combines TRBV6-1 with TRBJ1-2, with D possibly being TRBD1 (6 bases). The germline V and J ends were trimmed by 5 bases and 2 bases, with 15 bases remaining between them. Germline V lookup: CDR1 MNHNS, CDR2 SASEGT. The CDR3 is 15 amino acids. The CDR3 sequence is CASSKQGWDNYGYTF. The CDR3 DNA is TGTGCCAGCAGTAAACAGGGCTGGGACAACTATGGCTACACCTTC.

The chain links TRBV6-1 to TRBJ2-5; 9 bases map to TRBD1. V was pared by 6 bases and J by 5 bases, with 10 bases of the junction left unmatched. The CDR3 is made up of 15 amino acids. Germline V lookup: CDR1 MNHNS, CDR2 SASEGT. For the CDR3, the DNA is TGTGCCAGCAGCCGCACAGGGGGCTTAGAGGAGACCCAGTACTTC. As protein: CASSRTGGLEETQYF.

This clone was seen more than once but under ten times. The chain joins TRBV7-2 to TRBJ2-7; tentatively, D is TRBD2 (5 bases). This CDR3 spans 14 amino acids. Germline lookup yields CDR1 SGHTA and CDR2 FQGNSA. V was shortened by 4 bases and J by 1 base, with 11 bases between the two germline ends. CDR3 sequence reads: CASSSKPGSYEQYF. DNA for the CDR3: TGTGCCAGCAGCTCGAAGCCGGGGTCCTACGAGCAGTACTTC.

V and J are TRBV14 and TRBJ1-3; the D is unclear. Germline V CDR1 and CDR2: SGHDN, FVKESK. The V gene lost 0 bases and the J gene lost 0 bases, with 15 bases spanning the gap. This CDR3 is built from 18 residues. The chain's CDR3 is CASSQDGSSASSGNTIYF. The CDR3, as DNA: TGTGCCAGCAGCCAAGATGGCTCTTCCGCAAGCTCTGGAAACACCATATATTTT.

The chain couples TRBV28 to TRBJ1-1; TRBD1 matches 9 bases. This CDR3 is built from 14 residues. Germline V gene data show CDR1 as MDHEN and CDR2 as SYDVKM. V shed 5 bases and J 4 bases; nucleotides not matched to a gene: 5. CDR3 sequence (DNA): TGTGCCAGCAGTATACAGGGGGCGCGCACTGAAGCTTTCTTT. Translating it yields CASSIQGARTEAFF.

This chain links TRBV5-4 with TRBJ2-2; 11 bases are a match to TRBD1. Germline CDR1 and CDR2: SGHNT and YYREEE (reference sequence). The CDR3 runs to 15 residues. V trimming: 3 bases; J trimming: 5 bases; junction bases outside the gene matches: 3. Here the CDR3 DNA reads TGTGCCAGCAGCTCCGGGACAGGGGGGACCGGGGAGCTGTTTTTT. This gives the protein CASSSGTGGTGELFF.

This clone appeared a single time. CDR3 protein: CASSIIAGGSTDTQYF. CDR3 nucleotide sequence: TGTGCCAGCAGTATTATAGCGGGAGGGAGCACAGATACGCAGTATTTT. The chain employs TRBV7-9 and TRBJ2-3; TRBD2 matches 11 bases. The CDR3 is made up of 16 amino acids. J gave up 0 bases and V 6 bases, and 5 bases lay outside the gene matches. Germline loops: CDR1 SEHNR, CDR2 FQNEAQ (reference sequence).

The chain employs TRBV5-1 and TRBJ2-1; 10 nucleotides align to TRBD2. The CDR3 is made up of 14 amino acids. Trimming took 0 bases from V and 6 from J; bases not matched to a gene: 0. Looked up from germline, CDR1 is SGHRS and CDR2 is YFSETQ. CDR3 in amino acids: CASSLGTSGNEQFF. Written as DNA, the CDR3 is TGCGCCAGCAGCTTGGGGACTAGCGGCAATGAGCAGTTCTTC.

The chain combines TRBV5-1 with TRBJ1-1; TRBD1 is a possible D gene (6 bases). V lost 2 bases to trimming and J lost 4 bases, with 15 bases between them. The V gene's germline CDR1 is SGHRS and CDR2 YFSETQ. CDR3 size: 15 residues. The CDR3 spells CASSLIGGQGTEAFF. Here the CDR3 DNA reads TGCGCCAGCAGCTTAATCGGGGGGCAGGGCACTGAAGCTTTCTTT.

V and J are TRBV20-1 and TRBJ2-7, with unresolved D. V was pared by 6 bases and J by 7 bases, with 10 bases between. The length of the CDR3 is 10 residues. CDR1 is DFQATT, CDR2 SNEGSKA, per germline (reference sequence). Written as DNA, the CDR3 is TGCAGTGCCATCCTTTATGAGCAGTACTTC. Translating it yields CSAILYEQYF.

The chain carries TRBV4-3 and TRBJ1-5, with 8 bases aligning to TRBD1. CDR3 size: 14 residues. V lost 0 bases, J lost 5 bases, and 0 bases stayed unmatched. Germline values: CDR1 LGHNA, CDR2 YSLEER. The CDR3 here is CASSQDRGHQPQHF. The CDR3 nucleotides read TGCGCCAGCAGCCAAGACAGGGGGCATCAGCCCCAGCATTTT.

There are a few counts of this clone. The chain employs TRBV7-2 and TRBJ2-2, with D unresolved. V was shortened by 3 bases and J by 6 bases, with 2 bases between the two germline ends. This CDR3 spans 11 amino acids. Germline V gives CDR1 SGHTA, CDR2 FQGNSA. CDR3 bases: TGTGCCAGCAGCTTTCCCGGGGAGCTGTTTTTT. Amino acid sequence: CASSFPGELFF.

The chain employs TRBV6-1 and TRBJ2-1; tentative D call: TRBD2 (6 bases). CDR3 length: 14 amino acids. CDR1 and CDR2 (germline): MNHNS, SASEGT. Trimming stripped 7 bases from V and 3 bases from J, with 13 bases between. The CDR3 bases are TGTGCCAGCAATCTAGTGGACTACTACAATGAGCAGTTCTTC. Translating gives CASNLVDYYNEQFF.

The genes are TRBV28 and TRBJ1-1; D not resolved. The V gene's germline CDR1 is MDHEN and CDR2 SYDVKM. The CDR3 totals 17 residues. V dropped 5 bases and J dropped 0 bases, with 19 bases sitting between them. CDR3 residues: CASSPLPWRGMNTEAFF. The CDR3 bases are TGTGCCAGCAGTCCCCTCCCCTGGCGCGGAATGAACACTGAAGCTTTCTTT.

This sequence joins TRBV29-1 and TRBJ1-5, with 10 bases that match TRBD1. The germline gives CDR1 SQVTM, CDR2 ANQGSEA. This CDR3 spans 14 amino acids. V was clipped by 5 bases and J by 3 bases; unmatched bases: 4. The CDR3, as DNA: TGCAGCGTTAAGGACAGGGGGTACAATCAGCCCCAGCATTTT. Amino acid sequence: CSVKDRGYNQPQHF. The full variable domain, in which reference TRBV29-1 and TRBJ1-5 provide the parts outside the CDR3, is SAVISQKPSRDICQRGTSLTIQCQVDSQVTMMFWYRQQPGQSLTLIATANQGSEATYESGFVIDKFPISRPNLTFSTLTVSNMSPEDSSIYLCSVKDRGYNQPQHFGDGTRLSIL.

The chain combines TRBV5-1 with TRBJ1-2; D perhaps matches TRBD1 (6 bases). Germline V gives CDR1 SGHRS, CDR2 YFSETQ. This CDR3 contains 13 residues. The V and J ends lost 4 bases and 6 bases respectively, with 13 bases between them. The CDR3 region is CASSPWTDNGYTF. The CDR3 DNA sequence: TGCGCCAGCAGCCCCTGGACAGATAATGGCTACACCTTC.

The rearrangement links TRBV7-2 to TRBJ1-4; unclear D gene. Between the trimmed V and J ends, which lost 5 bases and 7 bases, there was a span of 17 bases. This CDR3 region has 15 residues. CDR1 is SGHTA and CDR2 is FQGNSA in the germline V gene. CDR3 nucleotides: TGTGCCAGCAGCCCGAACCGGGCCCTGGGTGAAAAACTGTTTTTT. Translating it yields CASSPNRALGEKLFF.

A few counts support this clone. The chain employs TRBV18 and TRBJ1-1; D gene unclear. This CDR3 contains 13 residues. Trimming cost V 3 bases and J 2 bases, with 7 bases left between them. Germline V CDR1 and CDR2: KGHSH, LQKENI. The CDR3 here is CASSPTRNTEAFF. In DNA, the CDR3 is TGTGCCAGCTCACCGACCCGAAACACTGAAGCTTTCTTT.

The chain carries TRBV6-5 and TRBJ2-2; TRBD2 matches 11 bases. The CDR3 loop spans 15 amino acids. The J segment lost 7 bases and the V segment lost 6 bases, leaving 7 bases of the junction unmatched. CDR1 is MNHEY and CDR2 is SVGAGI in the germline V gene. Here the CDR3 DNA reads TGTGCCAGCAGCTACGGGACTAGCGGTGACGGGGAGCTGTTTTTT. This encodes CASSYGTSGDGELFF.

V gene TRBV7-9 combines with J gene TRBJ2-1; TRBD2 agrees at 8 bases. The CDR3 spans 14 residues. J was trimmed by 9 bases and V by 7 bases; bases with no gene match: 11. Germline CDR1 is SEHNR and CDR2 is FQNEAQ (reference sequence). CDR3 nucleotides: TGTGCCAGCAACTCGGGACTAGGAGCGGGTGAGCAGTTCTTC. It specifies CASNSGLGAGEQFF.

The chain joins TRBV14 to TRBJ1-3; no definite D call. This CDR3 contains 18 residues. CDR1 and CDR2 (germline): SGHDN, FVKESK. The V and J ends lost 0 bases and 1 base respectively, with 16 bases between them. The CDR3 here is CASSQDLYRGRSGNTIYF. CDR3 sequence (DNA): TGTGCCAGCAGCCAAGATTTATATCGTGGGCGATCTGGAAACACCATATATTTT.

The chain recombines TRBV11-3 with TRBJ1-1; TRBD1 agrees at 9 bases. The CDR3 is 15 residues long. The V segment lost 5 bases and the J segment 5 bases; nucleotides outside the gene matches: 9. Looked up from germline, CDR1 is SGHNT and CDR2 is YENEEA. In DNA form, the CDR3 reads TGTGCCAGCAGCCCCGGACAGGGGAGAGGAACTGAAGCTTTCTTT. Translation gives CASSPGQGRGTEAFF.

J is TRBJ1-1 and V is TRBV7-8; D is perhaps TRBD1 (5 bases). CDR1 is SGHVS and CDR2 is FQNEAQ in the germline V gene. Trimming cost V 1 base and J 1 base, with 16 bases left between them. This CDR3 has 17 amino acids. This CDR3 is CASSLDHYSGRNTEAFF. The CDR3 nucleotides read TGTGCCAGCAGCTTAGATCATTATTCGGGGCGGAACACTGAAGCTTTCTTT.